A selection of T cell receptor beta chains follows, all from one sample in a study of T cell responses to AZD1222 COVID-19 vaccine. Sequencing used immunoSEQ multiplex PCR; TCRdb keeps in-frame clones, though not all of them. The sample holds about 140,000 clones, more than 85% seen once. This specimen was peripheral blood, taken on day 0 of AZD1222 vaccination. These TCRs come from an adult in good health. Each CDR3 is given with its conserved first and last residue. D genes are given only for firm matches. Some rows mark clone size as missing; the rest say once, few, many or name a class of expanded clone.

j_call d_call v_call clone_size cdr3_aa cdr3_nt
TRBJ2-3 TRBD2 TRBV3-1/TRBV3-2 - CASSQFSGPTDTQYF TGTGCCAGCAGCCAATTTAGCGGGCCCACAGATACGCAGTATTTT
TRBJ2-5 - TRBV30 - CAWSVQGPQTQYF TGTGCCTGGAGCGTACAGGGCCCCCAGACCCAGTACTTC
TRBJ2-5 - TRBV5-6 - CASSAAYKNQETQYF TGTGCCAGCAGCGCAGCCTATAAAAACCAAGAGACCCAGTACTTC
TRBJ1-4 - TRBV2 once CASSAGGRTNEKLFF TGTGCCAGCAGTGCCGGGGGGAGAACTAATGAAAAACTGTTTTTT
TRBJ2-1 - TRBV11-3 - CASSGPQGSEQFF TGTGCCAGCAGCGGGCCTCAGGGAAGTGAGCAGTTCTTC
TRBJ2-2 TRBD2 TRBV7-3 - CASSLLAGAGGELFF TGTGCCAGCAGCTTACTAGCGGGGGCTGGCGGGGAGCTGTTTTTT
TRBJ1-4 - TRBV5-4 - CASSPGGGRANEKLFF TGTGCCAGCAGCCCGGGGGGTGGACGGGCCAATGAAAAACTGTTTTTT
TRBJ1-2 - TRBV2 - CASRMDGTYGYTF TGTGCCAGCAGGATGGATGGGACCTATGGCTACACCTTC
TRBJ1-5 - TRBV7-2 - CASSLKRAENQPQHF TGTGCCAGCAGCTTAAAGCGGGCGGAGAATCAGCCCCAGCATTTT
TRBJ1-4 - TRBV21-1 - CARKAPISPNNEKLFF TGTGCCAGAAAAGCCCCCATCTCCCCCAATAATGAAAAACTGTTTTTT
TRBJ2-7 - TRBV29-1 - CSVDLRNEQYF TGCAGCGTTGATTTGAGAAACGAGCAGTACTTC
TRBJ2-2 - TRBV3-1/TRBV3-2 - CASSQGRNTGELFF TGTGCCAGCAGCCAGGGCAGGAACACCGGGGAGCTGTTTTTT
TRBJ1-2 - TRBV5-4 few CASSLDGDYGYTF TGTGCCAGCAGCTTGGACGGGGACTATGGCTACACCTTC
TRBJ2-1 TRBD2 TRBV5-5 few CASSLAGTSSFEQFF TGTGCCAGCAGCCTCGCCGGGACTAGCTCGTTCGAGCAGTTCTTC
TRBJ1-2 - TRBV15 - CATSRETGYGYTF TGTGCCACCAGCAGAGAGACAGGCTATGGCTACACCTTC
TRBJ1-1 TRBD1 TRBV6-5 once CASSINHRGPEAFF TGTGCCAGCAGTATAAATCACAGGGGCCCTGAAGCTTTCTTT
TRBJ2-7 TRBD2 TRBV5-4 - CASSLAGLAPYEQYF TGTGCCAGCAGCTTGGCGGGACTAGCGCCCTACGAGCAGTACTTC
TRBJ2-1 TRBD2 TRBV7-7 - CASSLAASGGYNEQFF TGTGCCAGCAGCTTAGCGGCTAGCGGAGGCTACAATGAGCAGTTCTTC
TRBJ2-5 TRBD1 TRBV4-2 - CASSQTGTAFQETQYF TGTGCCAGCAGCCAGACCGGGACAGCCTTTCAAGAGACCCAGTACTTC
TRBJ1-5 - TRBV28 - CASMFTLPNQPQHF TGTGCCAGCATGTTTACCTTGCCCAATCAGCCCCAGCATTTT
TRBJ1-1 - TRBV5-1 - CASSIPRGENTEAFF TGCGCCAGCAGCATACCCCGGGGAGAGAACACTGAAGCTTTCTTT
TRBJ1-2 TRBD1 TRBV4-1 - CASSPGQGIIYGYTF TGCGCCAGCAGCCCTGGACAGGGGATCATCTATGGCTACACCTTC